This TCR beta chain was sequenced for a study of graft-versus-host responses after intestinal transplantation. On the study more broadly: Multivisceral, liver-intestinal, or isolated intestinal transplants were given to recipients. Each patient got anti-thymocyte globulin induction, then tacrolimus and steroids for approximately three years.

The CDR3 runs 16 residues. Germline V gene lookup returns CDR1 ENHRY and CDR2 SYGVKD. V was cut by 3 bases and J by 0 bases, with 9 bases left in between. Study-level findings and limits: GvH clones were identified in recipient marrow, with some first appearing in ileum or blood.

The protocol was immunoSEQ multiplex PCR, while the TCRdb copy is restricted to in-frame clones and leaves out a portion. The repertoire holds around 76,000 clones, with about 94% as singletons. This clone was seen just once. Its antigen is unknown. The chain combines TRBV10-3 with TRBJ2-6; no definite D call. The sequence came from a human donor who received an intestinal transplant. The sequenced sample was unstimulated CD8+ T cells sorted from spleen or lymph node cells, obtained before intestinal transplant. Here the CDR3 reads CAISDVHLSGANVLTF. The CDR3 bases are TGTGCCATCAGTGACGTACATCTCTCTGGGGCCAACGTCCTGACTTTC.